This T cell receptor (beta chain) was sequenced in a study of T cell changes during pregnancy in multiple sclerosis. Deletions cut 5 bases from V and 2 bases from J, with 14 bases between. Germline values: CDR1 SGHNT, CDR2 YYREEE (reference sequence). The CDR3 contains 16 residues. Here immunoSEQ multiplex PCR was the method, and the copy in TCRdb shows in-frame clones only, minus some. The table has approximately 45,000 clones, 85% to 95% seen once. The sequences come from CD4+ T cells from peripheral blood mononuclear cells, collected in the second trimester of pregnancy. The TCR was taken from a female donor in good health, enrolled as a control in a pregnancy study. The J gene is TRBJ2-6, the V gene TRBV5-4; the D gene is possibly TRBD1 (6 bases). This chain's CDR3 is CASRDTGKAGANVLTF. The CDR3 DNA reads TGTGCCAGCAGGGATACAGGGAAGGCTGGGGCCAACGTCCTGACTTTC.